This T cell receptor beta chain was sequenced for a study of cytomegalovirus exposure and HLA in healthy donors. Study summary: Most donors, 81% of approximately 400 genotyped, fell in the Caucasian-associated ancestry cluster.

Whole-study findings and limits: In a later analysis, donors in an Asian-associated ancestry cluster reportedly had fewer N-insertions in productive TCRs than the cohort mean. Researchers counted roughly 160 TCR beta chains as cytomegalovirus-associated.

Details on this clone: Its specificity is unknown.

In the PCR, 60 Vbeta and 13 Jbeta primers were used. Sequencing was performed with immunoSEQ multiplex PCR; in TCRdb, only in-frame clones are kept and a portion is missing. The data show approximately 190,000 clones, roughly 80% seen once. CDR3 length: 14 amino acids. Per germline, CDR1 MGHDK and CDR2 SYGVNS. V was trimmed by 2 bases and J by 6 bases, leaving 13 bases between them. Input material: PBMCs. V gene TRBV25-1 combines with J gene TRBJ1-1, with D tentatively TRBD1 (5 bases). The TCR comes from a man in his fifties in good health and CMV-seronegative. CDR3 region: CASSEPTGRPEAFF. CDR3 DNA: TGTGCCAGCAGTGAACCTACAGGTCGCCCTGAAGCTTTCTTT.